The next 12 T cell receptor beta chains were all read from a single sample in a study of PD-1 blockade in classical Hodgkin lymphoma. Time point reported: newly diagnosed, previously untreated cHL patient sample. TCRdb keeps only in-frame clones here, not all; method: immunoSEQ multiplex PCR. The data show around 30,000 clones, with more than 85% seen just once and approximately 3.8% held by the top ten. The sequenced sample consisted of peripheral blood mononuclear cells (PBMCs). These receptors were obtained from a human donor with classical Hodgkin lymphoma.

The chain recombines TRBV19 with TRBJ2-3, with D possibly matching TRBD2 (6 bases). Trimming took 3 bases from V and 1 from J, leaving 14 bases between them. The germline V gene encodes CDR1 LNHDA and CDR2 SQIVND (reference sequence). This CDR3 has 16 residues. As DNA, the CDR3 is TGTGCCAGTAGTATCCCAAAGTCTAGCGGCACAGATACGCAGTATTTT. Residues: CASSIPKSSGTDTQYF.

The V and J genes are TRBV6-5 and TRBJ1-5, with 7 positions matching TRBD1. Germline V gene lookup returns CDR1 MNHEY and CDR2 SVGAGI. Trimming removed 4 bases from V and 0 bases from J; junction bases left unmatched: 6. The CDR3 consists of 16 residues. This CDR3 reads CASSSTGQSSNQPQHF. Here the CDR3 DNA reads TGTGCCAGCAGTTCCACGGGACAGAGTAGCAATCAGCCCCAGCATTTT.

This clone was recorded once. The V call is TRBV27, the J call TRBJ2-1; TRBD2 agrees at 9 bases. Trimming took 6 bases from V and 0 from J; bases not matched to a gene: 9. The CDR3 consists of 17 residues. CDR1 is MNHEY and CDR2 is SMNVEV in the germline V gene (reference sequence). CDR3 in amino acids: CASSPSGTRSSYNEQFF. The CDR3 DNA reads TGTGCCAGCAGCCCTAGCGGGACCCGGAGCTCCTACAATGAGCAGTTCTTC.

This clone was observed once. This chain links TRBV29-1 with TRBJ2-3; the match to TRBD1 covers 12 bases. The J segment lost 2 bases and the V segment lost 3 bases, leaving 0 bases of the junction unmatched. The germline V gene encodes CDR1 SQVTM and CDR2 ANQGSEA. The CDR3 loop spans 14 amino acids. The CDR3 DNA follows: TGCAGCGTTGAGGGACAGGGGGCCACAGATACGCAGTATTTT. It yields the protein CSVEGQGATDTQYF.

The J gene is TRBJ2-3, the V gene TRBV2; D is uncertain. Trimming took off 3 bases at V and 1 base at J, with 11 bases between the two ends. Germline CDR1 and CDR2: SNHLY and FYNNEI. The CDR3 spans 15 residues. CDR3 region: CASSEFQPGTDTQYF. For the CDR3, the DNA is TGTGCCAGCAGTGAGTTCCAGCCAGGCACAGATACGCAGTATTTT.

The DNA of the CDR3 is TGTGCCAGCAGCTTATGGGGACTAAGCACAGATACGCAGTATTTT. Amino acid sequence: CASSLWGLSTDTQYF. The chain couples TRBV5-6 to TRBJ2-3; TRBD2 matches 7 bases. The length of the CDR3 is 15 residues. The J segment lost 0 bases and the V segment lost 2 bases, leaving 3 bases of the junction unmatched. Germline-derived CDR1 and CDR2 are SGHDT and YYEEEE.

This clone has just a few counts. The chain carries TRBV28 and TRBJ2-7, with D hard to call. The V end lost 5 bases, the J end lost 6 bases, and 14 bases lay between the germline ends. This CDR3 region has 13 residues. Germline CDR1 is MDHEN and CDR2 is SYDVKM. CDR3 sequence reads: CASSPPETSEQYF. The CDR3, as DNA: TGTGCCAGCAGTCCCCCCGAGACATCCGAGCAGTACTTC.

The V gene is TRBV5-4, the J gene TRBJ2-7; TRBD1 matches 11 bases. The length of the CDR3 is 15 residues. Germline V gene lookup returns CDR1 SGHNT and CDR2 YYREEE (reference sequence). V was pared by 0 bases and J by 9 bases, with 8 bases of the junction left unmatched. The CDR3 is CASSLASGDRGRQYF. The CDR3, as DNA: TGTGCCAGCAGCTTGGCGAGTGGGGACAGGGGGAGGCAGTACTTC.

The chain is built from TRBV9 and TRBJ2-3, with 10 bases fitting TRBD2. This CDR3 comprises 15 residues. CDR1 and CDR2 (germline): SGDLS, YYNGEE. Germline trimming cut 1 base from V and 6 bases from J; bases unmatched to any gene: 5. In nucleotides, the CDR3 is TGTGCCAGCAGCGTACTAGCGGGAGAATCCGATACGCAGTATTTT. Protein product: CASSVLAGESDTQYF.

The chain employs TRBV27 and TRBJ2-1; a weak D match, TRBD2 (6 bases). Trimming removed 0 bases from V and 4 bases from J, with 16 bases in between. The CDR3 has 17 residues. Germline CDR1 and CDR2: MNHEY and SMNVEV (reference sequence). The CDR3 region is CASSLSGGLLNYNEQFF. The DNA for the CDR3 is TGTGCCAGCAGTTTATCGGGGGGACTGTTGAATTACAATGAGCAGTTCTTC.

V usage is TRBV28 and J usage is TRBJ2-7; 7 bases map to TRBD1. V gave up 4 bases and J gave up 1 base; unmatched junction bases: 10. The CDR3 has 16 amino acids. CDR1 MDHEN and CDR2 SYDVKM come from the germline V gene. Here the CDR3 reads CASSSTGRSLSYEQYF. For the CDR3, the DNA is TGTGCCAGCAGTTCGACAGGGCGTTCCTTATCCTACGAGCAGTACTTC. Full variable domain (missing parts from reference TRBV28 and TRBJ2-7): DVKVTQSSRYLVKRTGEKVFLECVQDMDHENMFWYRQDPGLGLRLIYFSYDVKMKEKGDIPEGYSVSREKKERFSLILESASTNQTSMYLCASSSTGRSLSYEQYFGPGTRLTVT.

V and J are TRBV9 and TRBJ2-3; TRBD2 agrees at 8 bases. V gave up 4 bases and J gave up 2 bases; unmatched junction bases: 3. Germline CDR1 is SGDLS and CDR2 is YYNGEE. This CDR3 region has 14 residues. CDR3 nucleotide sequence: TGTGCCAGCAGCATTAGCGGGGACACAGATACGCAGTATTTT. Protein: CASSISGDTDTQYF.